The T cell receptor beta chain under discussion was sequenced for a study of brain T cells in children with intractable seizures. Study outcomes and limitations: Absence of clones before surgery may stem from lower sequencing depth.

About this clone: What it binds is not known.

The table came from immunoSEQ multiplex PCR; TCRdb's copy has only in-frame clones and leaves some out. The sample has around 340,000 clones, more than 85% seen once. V lost 0 bases and J lost 0, with 11 bases in between. CDR1 and CDR2 (germline): SGDLS, YYNGEE. The CDR3 is 16 residues long. Time point indicated: blood from clinic visit 5 months post-surgery; TSC patient then seizure free. Sequenced here: peripheral blood, sampled roughly 5 months after surgery. The V and J genes are TRBV9 and TRBJ2-3; tentative D call: TRBD2 (6 bases). The receptor's source is a boy younger than two with tuberous sclerosis and intractable seizures. The CDR3 spells CASSVATGRSTDTQYF. The CDR3, as DNA: TGTGCCAGCAGCGTAGCTACCGGGAGAAGCACAGATACGCAGTATTTT.